What follows are 9 T cell receptor beta chains derived from one specimen sequenced in a study of blood T cell repertoires in COVID-19. Here immunoSEQ multiplex PCR was the method, and the copy in TCRdb shows in-frame clones only, minus some. The table records about 130,000 clones, about 92% of them present only once. Specimen: peripheral blood. These receptors were collected from a man in his 60s with COVID-19, enrolled during active disease.

This clone appeared a single time. J is TRBJ1-1 and V is TRBV21-1; whether TRBD1, the table's D call, matches the DNA was not checked. TRBV21-1 represents a pseudogene. This CDR3 region has 19 residues. The chain's CDR3 is CASSTSGQGGRSPNTEAFF. The CDR3 DNA reads as TGTGCCAGCAGCACATCGGGACAGGGGGGTAGGTCGCCGAACACTGAAGCTTTCTTT.

The J gene is TRBJ2-5, the V gene TRBV3-1 (or the pseudogene TRBV3-2); no definite D call. This CDR3 contains 16 residues. The V gene's germline CDR1 is LGHDT and CDR2 YNNKEL (reference sequence). The V end was cut by 0 bases, the J end by 3 bases, with 14 bases between. This CDR3 reads CASSQEISQKKETQYF. For the CDR3, the DNA is TGTGCCAGCAGCCAAGAAATATCACAGAAAAAAGAGACCCAGTACTTC.

The chain uses TRBV18 and TRBJ1-1; D is undetermined. V was shortened by 5 bases and J by 0 bases, with 7 bases between the two germline ends. The CDR3 spans 13 residues. Germline lookup yields CDR1 KGHSH and CDR2 LQKENI. The CDR3 region has the DNA TGTGCCAGCTCAGAAACAGTGAACACTGAAGCTTTCTTT. It codes for CASSETVNTEAFF.

The CDR3, as DNA: TGCGCCAGCAGCCAACTTAGGACAGGGGATTCACCCCTCCACTTT. Its protein product is CASSQLRTGDSPLHF. This chain uses TRBV4-1 with TRBJ1-6; 9 bases fit TRBD1. The V gene's germline CDR1 is MGHRA and CDR2 YSYEKL. CDR3 length equals 15 residues. The J segment lost 8 bases and the V segment lost 2 bases, leaving 4 bases of the junction unmatched.

This clone was picked up one time. The gene calls are TRBV3-1 (or the pseudogene TRBV3-2) and TRBJ1-2; TRBD1 aligns across 7 bases. Germline V CDR1 and CDR2: LGHDT, YNNKEL (reference sequence). V lost 8 bases and J lost 0; bases outside the gene matches: 9. This CDR3 is built from 15 residues. The DNA of the CDR3 is TGTGCCAGCCCCATCCGGGACAGCCCTAACTATGGCTACACCTTC. This sequence encodes CASPIRDSPNYGYTF.

This rearrangement joins TRBV9 to TRBJ2-7; the match to TRBD2 covers 10 bases. The CDR3 sequence is 14 residues long. Germline V CDR1 and CDR2: SGDLS, YYNGEE. V dropped 2 bases and J dropped 3; count of bases not matched to a gene: 2. CDR3 protein: CASSVGLAVYEQYF. The CDR3 DNA sequence: TGTGCCAGCAGCGTTGGACTAGCGGTCTACGAGCAGTACTTC.

About this clone itself: This same CDR3 is encoded by further DNA sequences in the sample. V is TRBV7-3 and J is TRBJ2-1; D is perhaps TRBD1 (5 bases). V was shortened by 2 bases and J by 4 bases, with 6 bases between the two germline ends. Germline CDR1 SGHTA, CDR2 FQGTGA. This CDR3 comprises 13 residues. CDR3 coding DNA: TGTGCCAGCAGCTTACAGGGATACAATGAGCAGTTCTTC. Amino acids: CASSLQGYNEQFF.

The rearrangement joins TRBV6-5 to TRBJ1-6; no definite D call. Trimming stripped 0 bases from V and 7 bases from J, with 13 bases between. The CDR3 sequence is 16 residues long. Looked up from germline, CDR1 is MNHEY and CDR2 is SVGAGI. In DNA form, the CDR3 reads TGTGCCAGCAGTTACTCGGTCAGTGAGGGAAATTCACCCCTCCACTTT. Its protein is CASSYSVSEGNSPLHF.

The chain combines TRBV11-3 with TRBJ2-1; 8 nucleotides match TRBD2. The CDR3 length is 14 residues. The germline gives CDR1 SGHNT, CDR2 YENEEA. V lost 4 bases and J lost 6; bases outside the gene matches: 5. The CDR3 sequence: CASSSSAGGNEQFF. The CDR3 DNA follows: TGTGCCAGCAGCTCATCGGCGGGGGGCAATGAGCAGTTCTTC.